A single sample gave rise to the 27 T cell receptor beta chains below, sequenced in a study of regulatory T cells in long-lasting Graves disease. Time point reported: newly diagnosed GD, antithyroid drugs for less than 3 months. Extracted PBMC RNA gave rise to the TCR library. Combining iRepertoire HTBI primers with Arm-PCR of CDR3 regions, the authors built TCR beta libraries. In TCRdb, the multiplex PCR reads were re-called with MiXCR into one record per CDR3 protein. The sample yields hundreds of thousands of distinct CDR3 sequences, 15% seen once. These data were likewise used in another study, on T cells in Graves' hyperthyroidism and ophthalmopathy.

Here the sequenced sample was peripheral blood mononuclear cells (PBMCs), taken at new diagnosis, from a patient treated with antithyroid drugs. The receptor source for this set is a woman between 40 and 50 years old with Graves disease.

Only a few counts were recorded for this clonotype. The V call is TRBV20-1, the J call TRBJ1-5, with 9 bases aligning to TRBD1. Per the germline V gene, CDR1 is DFQATT and CDR2 is SNEGSKA (reference sequence). Losses at the gene ends were 0 bases for V and 0 bases for J; bases not matched to a gene: 6. This CDR3 is 17 amino acids long. The CDR3 coding sequence is TGCAGTGCTAGAGAGGGACAGGGTAGGAATAGCAATCAGCCCCAGCATTTT. Encoded protein: CSAREGQGRNSNQPQHF.

This clonotype was found many times. This chain uses TRBV25-1 with TRBJ2-1, with a possible D match to TRBD1 (6 bases). CDR3 size: 20 residues. Germline V gives CDR1 MGHDK, CDR2 SYGVNS. The V and J ends lost 0 bases and 2 bases respectively, with 23 bases between them. The CDR3, as DNA: TGTGCCAGCAGTGAATATCCCCAGGGGAGTTTTGTCCCACCCTACAATGAGCAGTTCTTC. It specifies CASSEYPQGSFVPPYNEQFF.

CDR3 sequence reads: CASSLTGRASTDTQYF. The CDR3, as DNA: TGTGCCAGCAGCTTGACCGGGAGGGCCTCCACAGATACGCAGTATTTT. The rearrangement uses TRBV7-2 and TRBJ2-3; 8 nucleotides line up with TRBD2. The germline CDR1 and CDR2 sequences are SGHTA and FQGNSA. The junction had 7 bases not matched to a gene; V was cut back by 3 bases and J by 2 bases. CDR3 length: 16 amino acids.

Many counts were recorded for this clonotype. The V call is TRBV28, the J call TRBJ2-1, with unresolved D. The CDR3 is 15 amino acids. Looked up from germline, CDR1 is MDHEN and CDR2 is SYDVKM. V was trimmed by 2 bases and J by 2 bases, leaving 10 bases between them. The CDR3: CASSLQRSAYNEQFF. In nucleotides, the CDR3 is TGTGCCAGCAGTTTACAACGCTCAGCCTACAATGAGCAGTTCTTC.

This chain uses TRBV29-1 with TRBJ2-1, with TRBD2 matching over 7 bases. Per germline, CDR1 SQVTM and CDR2 ANQGSEA. This CDR3 has 17 residues. V was clipped by 6 bases and J by 0 bases; unmatched bases: 14. CDR3 sequence reads: CSVRSGGPPSSYNEQFF. In DNA form, the CDR3 reads TGCAGCGTGCGTTCGGGAGGCCCTCCGAGCTCCTACAATGAGCAGTTCTTC.

J is TRBJ2-1 and V is TRBV6-1; D is unresolved. This CDR3 is 13 amino acids long. Between the trimmed V and J ends, which lost 11 bases and 0 bases, there was a span of 11 bases. CDR1 and CDR2 (germline): MNHNS, SASEGT. The CDR3 loop is CAGRSSSYNEQFF. As DNA, the CDR3 is TGTGCCGGGCGGTCCAGCTCCTACAATGAGCAGTTCTTC.

This chain joins TRBV15 and TRBJ1-4; weak D call: TRBD1 (5 bases). Germline loops: CDR1 LNHNV, CDR2 YYDKDF (reference sequence). V shed 0 bases and J shed 5 bases, with 16 bases lying between them. The CDR3 runs 17 residues. The CDR3 loop reads CATSRDQGETDNEKLFF. DNA of the CDR3: TGTGCCACCAGCAGAGATCAAGGAGAGACAGACAATGAAAAACTGTTTTTT.

This sequence joins TRBV9 and TRBJ1-1; a weak D match, TRBD1 (6 bases). The length of the CDR3 is 16 residues. The V gene's germline CDR1 is SGDLS and CDR2 YYNGEE. V lost 0 bases, J lost 6 bases, and 18 bases lay in between. The CDR3: CASSVGTGPSWSEAFF. The CDR3 DNA reads as TGTGCCAGCAGCGTAGGTACAGGGCCGTCGTGGTCTGAAGCTTTCTTT.

This clonotype was counted ten times or more. The chain couples TRBV28 to TRBJ2-5; D may be TRBD2 (6 bases). Germline V gene sequence: CDR1 MDHEN, CDR2 SYDVKM. This CDR3 contains 13 residues. V gave up 6 bases and J gave up 2 bases, with 10 bases separating them. DNA for the CDR3: TGTGCCAGCAGGCAGGGAGGTCAAGAGACCCAGTACTTC. It is translated as CASRQGGQETQYF.

This clonotype was seen a handful of times. The chain links TRBV19 to TRBJ2-7, with 8 bases lining up with TRBD1. Germline trimming cut 5 bases from V and 3 bases from J; bases unmatched to any gene: 6. In germline, CDR1 is LNHDA, CDR2 SQIVND (reference sequence). This CDR3 is built from 14 residues. CDR3 protein: CASSPGQGIYEQYF. CDR3 nucleotides: TGTGCCAGTAGTCCTGGACAGGGTATCTACGAGCAGTACTTC.

The gene calls are TRBV4-1 and TRBJ2-1; 9 positions match TRBD2. This CDR3 contains 16 residues. CDR1 and CDR2 (germline): MGHRA, YSYEKL. Germline trimming cut 6 bases from V and 6 bases from J; bases unmatched to any gene: 12. DNA for the CDR3: TGCGCCAGCAGAAATCCAAGTAGCGGGAGAGTCAATGAGCAGTTCTTC. Its translation: CASRNPSSGRVNEQFF.

This clonotype was detected many times. CDR3 region: CASSYRAGGIYEQYF. CDR3 bases: TGTGCCAGCAGTTACAGGGCAGGGGGCATCTACGAGCAGTACTTC. The chain has TRBV6-2 or TRBV6-3 and TRBJ2-7; TRBD1 matches 8 bases. There are 15 residues in the CDR3. Germline lookup yields CDR1 MNHEY and CDR2 SVGEGT. With 2 bases clipped from V and 3 bases from J, the junction kept 6 bases outside the gene matches.

This clonotype was found a few times. This chain links TRBV9 with TRBJ2-4; weak D call: TRBD2 (5 bases). The CDR3 totals 18 residues. Deletions cut 0 bases from V and 0 bases from J, with 16 bases between. The germline V gene has CDR1 SGDLS and CDR2 YYNGEE. The CDR3 spells CASSVGWEWTLAKNIQYF. CDR3 coding DNA: TGTGCCAGCAGCGTAGGGTGGGAGTGGACCTTAGCCAAAAACATTCAGTACTTC.

This clonotype came up once. This may arise from a read error, as a much more abundant clone is one base away. This chain links TRBV7-9 with TRBJ2-2, with D perhaps matching TRBD2 (5 bases). With 1 base removed from V and 3 bases from J, the gap between germline ends came to 12 bases. This CDR3 spans 16 amino acids. Germline V CDR1 and CDR2: SEHNR, FQNEAQ (reference sequence). CDR3 nucleotides: TGTGCCAGCAGCTTAGTACGGGGAGTGGACACCGGGGAGCTGTTTTTT. Its protein product is CASSLVRGVDTGELFF.

The chain employs TRBV6-5 and TRBJ2-7, with D possibly being TRBD2 (6 bases). The V end was cut by 4 bases, the J end by 6 bases, with 16 bases between. Germline lookup yields CDR1 MNHEY and CDR2 SVGAGI. CDR3 length: 14 amino acids. The CDR3 reads CASSSQTRAGEQYF. The CDR3 bases are TGTGCCAGCAGTTCCCAGACTAGGGCGGGCGAGCAGTACTTC.

This clonotype was counted ten times or more. The V call is TRBV15, the J call TRBJ2-7; D is perhaps TRBD1 (6 bases). Germline-derived CDR1 and CDR2 are LNHNV and YYDKDF (reference sequence). This CDR3 comprises 12 residues. V shed 5 bases and J shed 2 bases, with 7 bases lying between them. The CDR3 region is CATSGDTYEQYF. CDR3 DNA sequence: TGTGCCACCAGCGGGGACACCTACGAGCAGTACTTC.

This clonotype has only a few counts. The CDR3 spells CASSEPGQDPREQFF. The CDR3 coding sequence is TGTGCCAGCAGTGAACCGGGACAGGACCCTCGGGAGCAGTTCTTC. The rearrangement joins TRBV6-1 to TRBJ2-1; 8 nucleotides align to TRBD1. CDR3 size: 15 residues. Germline values: CDR1 MNHNS, CDR2 SASEGT. J was trimmed by 10 bases and V by 2 bases; bases with no gene match: 10.

About this clonotype itself: An end of the junction does not agree with germline; a read error may underlie this. The chain combines TRBV7-4 with TRBJ1-5, with 10 bases matching TRBD1. Germline lookup yields CDR1 SGHVT and CDR2 SQSDAQ. The CDR3 has 19 amino acids. CDR3 nucleotides: TGTGCCAGCACCTTACCCACCGGGACAGGGGAGAGGAACAATCAGCCCCAGCATTTT. Its translation is CASTLPTGTGERNNQPQHF.

This chain uses TRBV2 with TRBJ1-1; D unresolved. Trimming removed 7 bases from V and 6 bases from J, with 6 bases in between. The length of the CDR3 is 10 residues. Looked up from germline, CDR1 is SNHLY and CDR2 is FYNNEI. The chain's CDR3 is CASMVAEAFF. CDR3 sequence (DNA): TGTGCCAGCATGGTCGCTGAAGCTTTCTTT.

About this clonotype: The missing conserved phenylalanine or tryptophan at the end of this CDR3 makes a read error likely. The V call is TRBV20-1, the J call TRBJ2-7, with D maybe TRBD1 (6 bases). This CDR3 is 17 amino acids long. Trimming stripped 1 base from V and 3 bases from J, with 22 bases between. Germline CDR1 and CDR2: DFQATT and SNEGSKA (reference sequence). In nucleotides, the CDR3 is TGCAGTGCTAGAGGGGTAGGGACATCCGCGAGTAACTACGAGCAGTACTCC. Translated: CSARGVGTSASNYEQYS.

This clonotype occurred many times. The chain employs TRBV30 and TRBJ2-3; D is perhaps TRBD1 or TRBD2 (5 bases each). From germline, CDR1 is GTSNPN and CDR2 SVGIG (reference sequence). The CDR3 extends over 13 amino acids. V was shortened by 2 bases and J by 8 bases, with 14 bases between the two germline ends. This chain's CDR3 is CAWSKRGVATQYF. The CDR3 nucleotides are TGTGCCTGGAGTAAGAGAGGGGTCGCTACGCAGTATTTT.

This clonotype was detected a few times. The genes are TRBV19 and TRBJ2-2; D remains ambiguous. With 2 bases removed from V and 2 bases from J, the gap between germline ends came to 3 bases. Looked up from germline, CDR1 is LNHDA and CDR2 is SQIVND (reference sequence). This CDR3 region has 13 residues. CDR3 residues: CASSIQNTGELFF. The CDR3 region has the DNA TGTGCCAGTAGTATACAAAACACCGGGGAGCTGTTTTTT.

This clonotype has more than one count but fewer than ten. V usage is TRBV12-5 and J usage is TRBJ1-5; perhaps TRBD1 as D (5 bases). This CDR3 contains 17 residues. Germline CDR1 LGHNT, CDR2 FRNRAP. Trimming removed 2 bases at V and 0 bases at J, with 14 bases between. DNA of the CDR3: TGTGCTAGTGGTTTGTTTCCGGGACCCCTTAGCAATCAGCCCCAGCATTTT. It encodes CASGLFPGPLSNQPQHF.

This clonotype was seen many times. This chain connects TRBV5-1 to TRBJ2-7, with D possibly being TRBD1 (6 bases). V lost 4 bases, J lost 4 bases, and 9 bases lay in between. The CDR3 loop spans 12 amino acids. The germline V gene has CDR1 SGHRS and CDR2 YFSETQ. In DNA form, the CDR3 reads TGCGCCAGCAGCATAGGACAGTACGAGCAGTACTTC. Its translation is CASSIGQYEQYF.

Notes on this clonotype: A much more abundant neighbour one base away suggests this may be a read error. The chain employs TRBV27 and TRBJ2-5; 15 bases are a match to TRBD2. With V trimmed by 5 bases and J by 3 bases, 13 bases remained unmatched. The CDR3 consists of 19 residues. Germline V gives CDR1 MNHEY, CDR2 SMNVEV (reference sequence). CDR3 DNA sequence: TGTGCCAGCAGTCCCGTCCTGGGACTAGCGGGAGGCTGGGAAGAGACCCAGTACTTC. Translation: CASSPVLGLAGGWEETQYF.

A few counts support this clonotype. The gene calls are TRBV19 and TRBJ1-5; possible D gene TRBD1, 5 bases. Germline V lookup: CDR1 LNHDA, CDR2 SQIVND (reference sequence). Trimming left V 6 bases short and J 5 bases short, with 23 bases between. The CDR3 contains 17 residues. The CDR3 region has the DNA TGTGCCAGTAGCACCCTCCTGGGAGGGGCCCCCCATCAGCCCCAGCATTTT. It codes for CASSTLLGGAPHQPQHF.

This clonotype was observed a handful of times. This chain connects TRBV4-3 to TRBJ2-3, with D maybe TRBD2 (5 bases). Germline CDR1 LGHNA, CDR2 YSLEER. Deletions cut 4 bases from V and 7 bases from J, with 12 bases between. The CDR3 consists of 13 residues. The CDR3 coding sequence is TGCGCCAGCAGCCTGATCGGGGATAATACGCAGTATTTT. This sequence encodes CASSLIGDNTQYF.